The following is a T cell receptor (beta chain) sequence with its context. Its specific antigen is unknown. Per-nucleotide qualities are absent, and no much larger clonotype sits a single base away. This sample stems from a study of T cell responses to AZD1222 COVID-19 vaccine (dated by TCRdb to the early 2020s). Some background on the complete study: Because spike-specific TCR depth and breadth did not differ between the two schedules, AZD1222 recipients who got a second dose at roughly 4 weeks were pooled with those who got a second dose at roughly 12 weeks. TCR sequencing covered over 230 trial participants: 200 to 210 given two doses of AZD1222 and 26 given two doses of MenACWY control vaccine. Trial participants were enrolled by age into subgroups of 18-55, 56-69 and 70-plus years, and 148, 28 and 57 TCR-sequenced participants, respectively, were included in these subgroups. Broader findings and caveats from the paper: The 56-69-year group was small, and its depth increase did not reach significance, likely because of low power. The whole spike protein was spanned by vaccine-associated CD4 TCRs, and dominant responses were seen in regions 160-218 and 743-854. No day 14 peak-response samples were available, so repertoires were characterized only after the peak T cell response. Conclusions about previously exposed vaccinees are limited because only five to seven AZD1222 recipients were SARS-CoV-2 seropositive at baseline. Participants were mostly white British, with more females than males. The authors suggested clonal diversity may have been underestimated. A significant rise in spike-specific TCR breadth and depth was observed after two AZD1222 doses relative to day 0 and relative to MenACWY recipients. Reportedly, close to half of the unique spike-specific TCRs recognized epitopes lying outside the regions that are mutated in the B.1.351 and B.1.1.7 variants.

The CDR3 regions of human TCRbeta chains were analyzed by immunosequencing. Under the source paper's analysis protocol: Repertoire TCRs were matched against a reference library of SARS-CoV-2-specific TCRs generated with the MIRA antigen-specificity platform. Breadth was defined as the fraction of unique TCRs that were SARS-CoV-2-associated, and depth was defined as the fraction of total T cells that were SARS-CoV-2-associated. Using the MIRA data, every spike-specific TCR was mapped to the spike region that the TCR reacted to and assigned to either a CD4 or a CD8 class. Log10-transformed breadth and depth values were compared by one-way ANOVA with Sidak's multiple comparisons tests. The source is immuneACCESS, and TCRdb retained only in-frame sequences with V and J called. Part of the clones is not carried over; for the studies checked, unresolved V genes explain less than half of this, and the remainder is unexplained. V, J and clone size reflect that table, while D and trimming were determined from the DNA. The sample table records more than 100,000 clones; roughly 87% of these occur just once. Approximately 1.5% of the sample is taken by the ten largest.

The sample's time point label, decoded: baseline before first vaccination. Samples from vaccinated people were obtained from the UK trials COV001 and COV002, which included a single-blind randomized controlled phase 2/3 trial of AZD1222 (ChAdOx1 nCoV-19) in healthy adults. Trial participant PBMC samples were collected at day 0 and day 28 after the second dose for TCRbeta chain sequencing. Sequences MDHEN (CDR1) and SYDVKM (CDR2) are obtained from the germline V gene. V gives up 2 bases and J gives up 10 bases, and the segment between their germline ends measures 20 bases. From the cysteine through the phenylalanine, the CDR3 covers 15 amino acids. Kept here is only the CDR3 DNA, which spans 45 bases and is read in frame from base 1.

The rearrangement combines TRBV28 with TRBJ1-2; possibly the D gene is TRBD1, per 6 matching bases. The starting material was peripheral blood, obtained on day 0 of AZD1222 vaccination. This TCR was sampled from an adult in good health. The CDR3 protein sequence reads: CASSLGGTGPTDYTF. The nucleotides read TGTGCCAGCAGTTTAGGGGGCACAGGGCCGACGGACTACACCTTC.